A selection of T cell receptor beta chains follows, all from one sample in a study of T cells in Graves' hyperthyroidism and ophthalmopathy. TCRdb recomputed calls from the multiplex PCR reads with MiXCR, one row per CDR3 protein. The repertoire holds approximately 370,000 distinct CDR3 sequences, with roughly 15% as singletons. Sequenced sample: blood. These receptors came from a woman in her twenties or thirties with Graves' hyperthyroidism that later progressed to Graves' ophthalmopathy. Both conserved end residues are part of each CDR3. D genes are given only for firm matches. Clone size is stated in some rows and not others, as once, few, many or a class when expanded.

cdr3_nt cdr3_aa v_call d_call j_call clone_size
TGTGCCAGCAGTTCAACTAGCGGGAGCACGGGTTACGAGCAGTACTTC CASSSTSGSTGYEQYF TRBV12-3/TRBV12-4 TRBD2 TRBJ2-7 few
TGTGCCACCAGCGGAGATCTGGCGACCACTGAAGCTTTCTTT CATSGDLATTEAFF TRBV15 . TRBJ1-1 .
TGTGCCAGCAGCTTATTCCAGGGGGCGCGTTTAGTCCCTGGGGCCAACGTCCTGACTTTC CASSLFQGARLVPGANVLTF TRBV11-2 TRBD1 TRBJ2-6 many
TGTGCCAGCAGCTCCACCCCGGAAACACCCTCTGGGGCCAACGTCCTGACTTTC CASSSTPETPSGANVLTF TRBV7-9 . TRBJ2-6 many
TGTGCTAGTCAGGGGGAGGCCACCGGGGAGCTGTTTTTT CASQGEATGELFF TRBV12-5 . TRBJ2-2 many
TGTGCCAGCAGCTTAGGATGGAACACCGGGGAGCTGTTTTTT CASSLGWNTGELFF TRBV7-8 . TRBJ2-2 many
TGTGCCAGCAGCTTAGCAGGAGACAATGAGCAGTTCTTC CASSLAGDNEQFF TRBV7-6 . TRBJ2-1 .
TGTGCCAGCAGTGATGGTCCAGACAGGGAAGCAGATACGCAGTATTTT CASSDGPDREADTQYF TRBV6-1 TRBD1 TRBJ2-3 .
TGTGCCAGCAGCCAAGTTGGAGGGAGGGCGATCTACGAGCAGTACTTC CASSQVGGRAIYEQYF TRBV14 TRBD2 TRBJ2-7 .
TGTGCCAGCAGTTTACCGGGTTTCAATGAGCAGTTCTTC CASSLPGFNEQFF TRBV28 . TRBJ2-1 many
TGTGCCAGCAGTTTTTCTGTCGCACTCCGAGCCGATACGCAGTATTTT CASSFSVALRADTQYF TRBV27 . TRBJ2-3 many
TGCGCCAGCAGACAAGGACTAGCGCAAGAGACCCAGTACTTC CASRQGLAQETQYF TRBV4-1 TRBD2 TRBJ2-5 few
TGTGCCAGCAGTGAACAAGGGACAGGGGGCTTGTTAGCTCAGCCCCAGCATTTT CASSEQGTGGLLAQPQHF TRBV6-1 TRBD1 TRBJ1-5 many
TGTGCCAGCAGCTTCGTGACTAGCGGACCCTACAATGAGCAGTTCTTC CASSFVTSGPYNEQFF TRBV11-3 TRBD2 TRBJ2-1 many
TGCGCCAGCGGGAAGGGTGAAAAACTGTTTTTT CASGKGEKLFF TRBV10-2 . TRBJ1-4 many
TGTGCCAGCAGTCCAACCCGACTAGCGGGAACCTTTCGGACCGGGGAGCTGTTTTTT CASSPTRLAGTFRTGELFF TRBV28 TRBD2 TRBJ2-2 many
TGTGCCAGCAGCCTTGGACTAGCGGGAGTTGGAGAGACCCAGTACTTC CASSLGLAGVGETQYF TRBV3-1 TRBD2 TRBJ2-5 many
TGTGCCAGCAGCCCAGGGCTAGCGGGGGGAAAAGACTTC CASSPGLAGGKDF TRBV12-3/TRBV12-4 TRBD2 TRBJ2-5 many
TGCGCCAGCAGCCCTATAGCCGGTAGTACCGGGGAGCTGTTTTTT CASSPIAGSTGELFF TRBV4-1 . TRBJ2-2 .
TGTGCCATCAGTGAGTCTAACCCGTTACAGCCCCAGCATTTT CAISESNPLQPQHF TRBV10-3 . TRBJ1-5 many
TGCAGTGCTAGTTCGCCAGATGAGACCCAGTACTTC CSASSPDETQYF TRBV20-1 . TRBJ2-5 many
TGTGCCAGCAGTTCACCGACGGAATGTCAGCCCCAGCATTTT CASSSPTECQPQHF TRBV27 . TRBJ1-5 many
TGTGCCAGCAGCTCGGGGGACGGAGGAACCTCCTATAATTCACCCCTCCACTTT CASSSGDGGTSYNSPLHF TRBV7-9 . TRBJ1-6 many
TGTGCCAGCATAGGGCCCACCGGGGAGCTGTTTTTT CASIGPTGELFF TRBV12-3/TRBV12-4 . TRBJ2-2 .
TGTGCCAGCAGCCAACTTTATGCAAGACTCAATGGCTACACCTTC CASSQLYARLNGYTF TRBV27 . TRBJ1-2 many
TGTGCCAGCAGACCACAGGGATTGGACACCGGGGAGCTGTTTTTT CASRPQGLDTGELFF TRBV12-3/TRBV12-4 . TRBJ2-2 many
TGTGCCAGCAGCTGGGGACAGGGTGGCACTGAAGCTTTCTTT CASSWGQGGTEAFF TRBV11-2 TRBD1 TRBJ1-1 many
TGTGCCAGCAGTCCCACCTCTAGCGGGAGGTCCTACAATGAGCAGTTCTTC CASSPTSSGRSYNEQFF TRBV27 TRBD2 TRBJ2-1 many
TGTGCCAGCAGAGGGTTCGGGACGCAGCGGAAAGAGACCCAGTACTTC CASRGFGTQRKETQYF TRBV2 . TRBJ2-5 many
TGCGCCAGCAGACGTCTAGCGGACACCGGGGAGCTGTTTTTT CASRRLADTGELFF TRBV5-1 TRBD2 TRBJ2-2 .
TGCGCCAGCAGTGGGAGGGGGCTGCGGTACGAGCAGTACTTC CASSGRGLRYEQYF TRBV10-2 . TRBJ2-7 many
TGCGCCAGCAGCCCGTGGCGGGGGGCGGAAAACACCATATATTTT CASSPWRGAENTIYF TRBV5-1 . TRBJ1-3 few
TGTGCCTGGACGGCCGGGGGGCGAGGGTTGTCTCAGACCCAGTACTTC CAWTAGGRGLSQTQYF TRBV30 . TRBJ2-5 many
TGCAGTGTGGCGGTGAGACAAGAGACCCAGTACTTC CSVAVRQETQYF TRBV20-1 . TRBJ2-5 many
TGTGCCAGCTCGCCGATTTTAGAGCGGGAGGCTTTCTTT CASSPILEREAFF TRBV18 . TRBJ1-1 many
TGTGCCAGCAGTTACCAGCGGGAGTGGGGTGAGCAGTTCTTC CASSYQREWGEQFF TRBV6-5 TRBD2 TRBJ2-1 .
TGTGCCAGCAGGAGAAGGACAGGGGGGGTGGAGGAGCAGTACTTC CASRRRTGGVEEQYF TRBV2 TRBD1 TRBJ2-7 many
TGTGCCAGCAGTTTTAATCCAAAGGGTAACGGTTACGAGCAGTACTTC CASSFNPKGNGYEQYF TRBV27 . TRBJ2-7 many
TGTGCCAGCAGGACACAGGGGAGGCTAGCGGAAAACAATGAGCAGTTCTTC CASRTQGRLAENNEQFF TRBV11-2 . TRBJ2-1 .
TGTGCCAGCAGCCCGGGACGTGAGCAGTTCTTC CASSPGREQFF TRBV11-2 . TRBJ2-1 many
TGTGCCAGCCGGGCCGGCGGGAGGGGAGAGACCCAGTACTTC CASRAGGRGETQYF TRBV6-1 TRBD2 TRBJ2-5 .
TGTGCCAGCAGCTCCCCAGGGGAGCTTTCACCCCTCCACTTT CASSSPGELSPLHF TRBV13 . TRBJ1-6 many
TGTGCCTGGAGTGTCTTGACTAGCGGGGGAATCGATGAGCAGTTCTTC CAWSVLTSGGIDEQFF TRBV30 TRBD2 TRBJ2-1 many
TGCGCCAGCAGCCGGGAGTGGGGGCAAGAGACCCAGTACTTC CASSREWGQETQYF TRBV4-1 . TRBJ2-5 .
TGTGCCTGGAGGCAGGGAGGGGAAAAACTGTTTTTT CAWRQGGEKLFF TRBV30 . TRBJ1-4 many